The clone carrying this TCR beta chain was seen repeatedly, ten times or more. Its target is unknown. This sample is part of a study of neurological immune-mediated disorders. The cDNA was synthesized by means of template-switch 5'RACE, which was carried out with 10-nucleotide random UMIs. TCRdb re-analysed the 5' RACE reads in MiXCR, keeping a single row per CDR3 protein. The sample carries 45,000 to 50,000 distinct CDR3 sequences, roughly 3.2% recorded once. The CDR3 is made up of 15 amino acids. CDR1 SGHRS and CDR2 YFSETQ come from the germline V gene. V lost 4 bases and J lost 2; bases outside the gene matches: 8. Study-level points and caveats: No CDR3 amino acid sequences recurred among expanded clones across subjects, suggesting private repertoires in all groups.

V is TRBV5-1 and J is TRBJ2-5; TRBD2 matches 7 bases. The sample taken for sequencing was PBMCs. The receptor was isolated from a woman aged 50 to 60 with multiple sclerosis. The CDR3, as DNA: TGCGCCAGCAGCCCGAACTGGGGGGGGCAAGAGACCCAGTACTTC. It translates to CASSPNWGGQETQYF.